This T cell receptor (beta chain) was captured in a study of T cell responses to AZD1222 COVID-19 vaccine. Study results and limitations: Among AZD1222 vaccinees, only 6 or 7 were seropositive at baseline.

The assay was immunoSEQ multiplex PCR, and TCRdb's table has in-frame clones only and misses some. The table has roughly 99,000 clones, approximately 90% seen once. The CDR3 spans 14 residues. From germline, CDR1 is MNHEY and CDR2 SVGAGI. Trimming cost V 8 bases and J 4 bases; bases outside gene matches: 9. On this clone: Its target is not known.

Sequences were derived from peripheral blood, sampled 28 days after the second AZD1222 dose. The V gene is TRBV6-5, the J gene TRBJ2-7; 9 bases fit TRBD1. This receptor was taken from an adult who received the AZD1222 COVID-19 vaccine. CDR3 nucleotide sequence: TGTGCCAGCCAGCCCGGGGACAGGGTGTACGAGCAGTACTTC. Residues: CASQPGDRVYEQYF.